The T cell receptor (beta chain) under discussion was sequenced for a study of blood T cell repertoires in COVID-19. The V gene's germline CDR1 is SQVTM and CDR2 ANQGSEA. The junction had 6 bases not matched to a gene; V was cut back by 2 bases and J by 1 base. The CDR3 loop spans 16 amino acids. Clones were read by immunoSEQ multiplex PCR, and TCRdb kept only the in-frame ones, dropping some. The table has fewer than 350,000 clones, approximately 81% seen once; the top ten hold about 2.7%. The chain links TRBV29-1 to TRBJ2-3; 10 bases align to TRBD2. This sequence was found in a woman between 50 and 59 years old who had recovered from COVID-19. The source material was PBMCs or T cells enriched from blood (not recorded which). Here the CDR3 DNA reads TGCAGCGTTGAACCACTAGCGGGGCGGGGCACAGATACGCAGTATTTT. Translation: CSVEPLAGRGTDTQYF.